This T cell receptor (beta chain) stems from a study of control samples from healthy donors and cancer patients (dated by TCRdb to 2019 to 2021). Spanning cysteine to phenylalanine, the CDR3 consists of 14 amino acids. The sequence is cut down to CDR3 DNA, 42 bases in frame from base 1. Looking up the germline V gene yields CDR1 MNHNS and CDR2 SASEGT. The library was obtained by the immunoSEQ multiplex PCR assay. TCRdb took over this immuneACCESS table, retaining in-frame rearrangements with V and J assigned. Such tables are incomplete; in checked studies, under half of the missing clones stem from an unresolved V gene, and the remainder is unexplained. This sample holds about 59,000 clones; 92% were observed only once. About 1.8% of the sample is held by the ten biggest clonotypes. Regarding this clone: What antigen it recognizes has not been identified. The junction differs from germline at one of its ends, possibly a read error.

This sequence was found in a man aged 40-50 years with colorectal cancer. The sequence is built from TRBV6-1 and TRBJ1-3; no D gene call is confident. Sequences were obtained from PBMCs. The CDR3 protein is CASREAISGNTIYF. The base sequence is TGTGCCAGCAGAGAAGCGATCTCTGGAAACACCATATATTTT.